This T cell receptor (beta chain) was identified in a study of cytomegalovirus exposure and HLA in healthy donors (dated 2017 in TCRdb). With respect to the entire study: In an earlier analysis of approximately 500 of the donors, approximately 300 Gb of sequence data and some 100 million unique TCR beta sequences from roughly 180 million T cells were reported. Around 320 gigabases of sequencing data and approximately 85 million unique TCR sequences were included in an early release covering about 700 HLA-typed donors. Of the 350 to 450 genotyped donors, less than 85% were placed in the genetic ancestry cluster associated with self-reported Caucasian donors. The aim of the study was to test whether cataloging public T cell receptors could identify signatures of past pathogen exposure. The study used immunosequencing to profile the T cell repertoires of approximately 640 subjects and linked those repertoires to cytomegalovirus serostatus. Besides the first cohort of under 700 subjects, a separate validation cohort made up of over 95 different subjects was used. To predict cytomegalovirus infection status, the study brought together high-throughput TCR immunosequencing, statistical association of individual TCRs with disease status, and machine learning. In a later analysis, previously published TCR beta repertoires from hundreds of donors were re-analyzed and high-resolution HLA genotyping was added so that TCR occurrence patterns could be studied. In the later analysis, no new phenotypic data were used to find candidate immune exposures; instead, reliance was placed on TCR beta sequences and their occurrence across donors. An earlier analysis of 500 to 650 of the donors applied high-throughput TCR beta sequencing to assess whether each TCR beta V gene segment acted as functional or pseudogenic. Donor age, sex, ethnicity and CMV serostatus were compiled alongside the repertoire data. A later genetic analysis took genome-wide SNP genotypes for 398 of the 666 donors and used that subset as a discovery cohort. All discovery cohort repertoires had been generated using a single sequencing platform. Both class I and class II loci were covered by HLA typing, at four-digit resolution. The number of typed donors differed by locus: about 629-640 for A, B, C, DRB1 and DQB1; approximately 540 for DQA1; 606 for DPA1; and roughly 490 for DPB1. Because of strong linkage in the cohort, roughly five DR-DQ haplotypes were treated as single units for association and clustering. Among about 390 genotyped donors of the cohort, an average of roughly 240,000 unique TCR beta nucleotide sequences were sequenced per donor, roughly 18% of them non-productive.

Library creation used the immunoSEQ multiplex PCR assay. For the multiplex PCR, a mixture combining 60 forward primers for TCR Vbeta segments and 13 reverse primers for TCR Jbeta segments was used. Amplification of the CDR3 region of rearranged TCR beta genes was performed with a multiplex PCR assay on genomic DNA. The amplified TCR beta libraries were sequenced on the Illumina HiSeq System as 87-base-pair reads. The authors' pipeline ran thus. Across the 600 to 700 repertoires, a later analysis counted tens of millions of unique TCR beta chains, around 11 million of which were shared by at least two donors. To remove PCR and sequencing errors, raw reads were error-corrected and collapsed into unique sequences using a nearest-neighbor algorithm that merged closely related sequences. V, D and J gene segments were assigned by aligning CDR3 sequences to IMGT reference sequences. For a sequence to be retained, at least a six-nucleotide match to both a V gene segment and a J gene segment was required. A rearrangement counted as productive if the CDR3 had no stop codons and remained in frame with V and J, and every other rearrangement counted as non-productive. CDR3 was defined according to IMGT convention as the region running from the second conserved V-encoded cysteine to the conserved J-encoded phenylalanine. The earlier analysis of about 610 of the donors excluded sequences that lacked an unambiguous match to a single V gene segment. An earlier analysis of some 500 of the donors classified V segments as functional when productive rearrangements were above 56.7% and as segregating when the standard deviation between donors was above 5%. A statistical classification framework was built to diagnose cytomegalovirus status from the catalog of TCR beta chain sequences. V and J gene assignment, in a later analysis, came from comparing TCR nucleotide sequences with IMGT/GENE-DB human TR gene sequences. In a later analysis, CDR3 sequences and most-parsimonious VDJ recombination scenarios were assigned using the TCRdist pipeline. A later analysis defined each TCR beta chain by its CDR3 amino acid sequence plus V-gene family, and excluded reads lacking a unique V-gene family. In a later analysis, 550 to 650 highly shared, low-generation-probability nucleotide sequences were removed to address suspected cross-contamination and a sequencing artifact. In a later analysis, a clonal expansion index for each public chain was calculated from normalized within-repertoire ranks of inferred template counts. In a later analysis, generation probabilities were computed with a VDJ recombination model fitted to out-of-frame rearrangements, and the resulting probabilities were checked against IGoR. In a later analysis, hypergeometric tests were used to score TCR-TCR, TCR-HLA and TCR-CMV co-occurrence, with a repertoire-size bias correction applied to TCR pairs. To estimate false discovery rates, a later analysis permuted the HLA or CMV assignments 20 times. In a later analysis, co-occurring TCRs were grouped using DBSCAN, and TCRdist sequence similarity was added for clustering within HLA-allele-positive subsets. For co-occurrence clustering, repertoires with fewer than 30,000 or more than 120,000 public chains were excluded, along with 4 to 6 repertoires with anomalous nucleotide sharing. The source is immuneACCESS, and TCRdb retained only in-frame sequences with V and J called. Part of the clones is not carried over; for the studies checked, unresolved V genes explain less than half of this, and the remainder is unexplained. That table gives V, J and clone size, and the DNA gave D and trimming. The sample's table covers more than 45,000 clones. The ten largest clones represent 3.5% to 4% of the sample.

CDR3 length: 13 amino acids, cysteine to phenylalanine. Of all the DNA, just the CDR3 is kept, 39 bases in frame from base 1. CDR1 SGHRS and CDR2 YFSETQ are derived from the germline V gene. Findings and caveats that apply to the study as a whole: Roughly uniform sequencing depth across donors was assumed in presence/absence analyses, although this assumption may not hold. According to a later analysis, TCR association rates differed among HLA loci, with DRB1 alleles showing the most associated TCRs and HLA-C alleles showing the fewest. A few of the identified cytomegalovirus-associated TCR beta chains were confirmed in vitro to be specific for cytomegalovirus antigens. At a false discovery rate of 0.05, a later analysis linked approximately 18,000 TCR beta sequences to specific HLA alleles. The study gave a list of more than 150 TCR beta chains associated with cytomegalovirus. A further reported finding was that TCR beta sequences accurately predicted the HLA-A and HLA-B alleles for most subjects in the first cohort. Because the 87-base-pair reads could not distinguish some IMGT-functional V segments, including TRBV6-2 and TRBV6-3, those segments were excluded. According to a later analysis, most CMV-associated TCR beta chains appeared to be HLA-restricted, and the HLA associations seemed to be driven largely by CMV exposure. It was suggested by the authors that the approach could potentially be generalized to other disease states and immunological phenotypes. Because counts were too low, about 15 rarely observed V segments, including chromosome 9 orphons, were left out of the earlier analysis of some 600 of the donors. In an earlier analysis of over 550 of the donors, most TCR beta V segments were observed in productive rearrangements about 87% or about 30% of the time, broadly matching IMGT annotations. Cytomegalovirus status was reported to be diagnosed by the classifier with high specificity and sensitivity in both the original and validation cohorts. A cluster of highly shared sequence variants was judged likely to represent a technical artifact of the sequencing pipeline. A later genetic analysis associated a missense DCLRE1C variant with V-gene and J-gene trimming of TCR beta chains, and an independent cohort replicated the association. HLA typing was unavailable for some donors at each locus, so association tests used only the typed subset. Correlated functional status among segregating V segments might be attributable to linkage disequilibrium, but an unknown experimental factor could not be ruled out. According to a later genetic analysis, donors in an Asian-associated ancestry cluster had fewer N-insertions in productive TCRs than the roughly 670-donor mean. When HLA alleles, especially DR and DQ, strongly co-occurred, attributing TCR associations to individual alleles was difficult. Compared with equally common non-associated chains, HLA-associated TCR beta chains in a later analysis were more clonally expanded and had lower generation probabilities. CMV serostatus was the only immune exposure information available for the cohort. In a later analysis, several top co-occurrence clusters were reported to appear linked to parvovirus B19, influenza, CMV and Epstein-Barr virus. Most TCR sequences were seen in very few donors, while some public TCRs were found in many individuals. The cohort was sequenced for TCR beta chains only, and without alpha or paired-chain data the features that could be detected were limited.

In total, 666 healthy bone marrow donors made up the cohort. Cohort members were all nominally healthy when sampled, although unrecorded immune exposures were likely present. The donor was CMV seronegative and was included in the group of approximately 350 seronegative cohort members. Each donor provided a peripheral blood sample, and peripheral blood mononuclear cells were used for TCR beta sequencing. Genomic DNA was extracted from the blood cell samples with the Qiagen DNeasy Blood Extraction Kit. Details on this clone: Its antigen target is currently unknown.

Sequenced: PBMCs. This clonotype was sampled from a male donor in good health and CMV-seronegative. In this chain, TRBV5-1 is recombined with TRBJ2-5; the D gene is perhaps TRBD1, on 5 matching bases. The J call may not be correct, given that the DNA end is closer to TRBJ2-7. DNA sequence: TGCGCCAGCAGCCCAGGGCTATCCTACGAGCAGTACTTC. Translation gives CASSPGLSYEQYF.